What follows describes a single T cell receptor (beta chain). Its antigen remains unidentified. The data were obtained in a study of T cell responses to AZD1222 COVID-19 vaccine. The table came from immunoSEQ multiplex PCR; TCRdb's copy has only in-frame clones and leaves some out. The sample yields 150,000 or so clones, over 85% seen once. General study results and limits: Distributed over spike, vaccine-associated CD4 TCRs predominated at 160-218 and 743-854. Recipients of AZD1222 seropositive at baseline numbered only 5 to 7.

Between the trimmed V and J ends, which lost 4 bases and 4 bases, there was a span of 1 base. The germline V gene encodes CDR1 LGHDT and CDR2 YNNKEL (reference sequence). This CDR3 comprises 10 residues. This receptor was identified in an adult in good health. Material: peripheral blood, obtained on day 0 of AZD1222 vaccination. The V call is TRBV3-1 (or the pseudogene TRBV3-2), the J call TRBJ2-5; no definite D call. CDR3 DNA: TGTGCCAGCAGCCTAGAGACCCAGTACTTC. As protein: CASSLETQYF.